One and the same sample provided the 20 T cell receptor beta chains below, sequenced in a study of T-cell reconstitution after alpha-beta-depleted transplantation in children (dated by TCRdb to 2016 to 2017). The research as a whole found: Over subsequent months, a decline in hyperexpanded clone frequencies was noted, and after one year, T-cell counts and TCRbeta diversity were mostly ascribed to newly produced T cells.

To prepare the library, PCR was applied. The sample was run on an Illumina HiSeq 2500. To normalize quantification of the TCRbeta repertoire, the TCR libraries were built with molecular barcoding that relied on unique molecular identifiers. TCRdb reprocessing: public reads trimmed at Q25 with fastp, clones called with MiXCR, in-frame beta chains kept. For every CDR3 protein sequence, its rows merge into one entry that carries the most common genes and DNA. Present in this sample are about 300,000 distinct CDR3 sequences, around 7.1% of which were seen just once. The ten largest account for approximately 9.1% of the sample. The antigens these receptors bind are not known. This specimen's treatment or condition label, interpreted: allogeneic hematopoietic cell transplantation with graft depleted of TCRalphabeta T cells and CD19 B cells. The sequencing used peripheral blood, collected 360 days after TCRalphabeta/CD19-depleted stem cell transplant. Source of these receptors: a female patient aged 2-15 years who had a stem cell transplant for Fanconi anemia, so the T cells may come from the graft donor.

This clonotype was observed many times. The CDR3 here is CAIEPKRGQGNIQYF. CDR3 nucleotide sequence: TGTGCCATCGAACCCAAGAGGGGACAGGGGAACATTCAGTACTTC. This chain links TRBV10-3 with TRBJ2-4; TRBD1 aligns across 10 bases. V gave up 8 bases and J gave up 7 bases; unmatched junction bases: 11. The CDR3 runs 15 residues. The germline gives CDR1 ENHRY, CDR2 SYGVKD.

The table lists this clonotype with many counts. V and J are TRBV12-3 or TRBV12-4 and TRBJ2-3; D is unresolved. The V end was cut by 5 bases, the J end by 3 bases, with 12 bases between. The CDR3 is 14 amino acids. CDR3 loop: CASSLLGPTDTQYF. CDR3 bases: TGTGCCAGCAGTCTCCTGGGCCCAACAGATACGCAGTATTTT.

This clonotype occurred many times. The gene calls are TRBV6-2 or TRBV6-3 and TRBJ2-3; weak D call: TRBD2 (6 bases). Trimming left V 6 bases short and J 2 bases short, with 15 bases between. This CDR3 contains 15 residues. The V gene's germline CDR1 is MNHEY and CDR2 SVGEGT. The CDR3 sequence: CASSRRGMSTDTQYF. The DNA of the CDR3 is TGTGCCAGCAGCCGCCGGGGGATGTCCACAGATACGCAGTATTTT.

This clonotype was seen only a few times. The chain has TRBV15 and TRBJ1-4; tentatively, D is TRBD1 (5 bases). V lost 1 base, J lost 4 bases, and 25 bases lay in between. CDR1 is LNHNV, CDR2 YYDKDF, per germline (reference sequence). The CDR3 covers 20 residues. The CDR3 loop reads CATSRGFFLLRQSNNEKLFF. In DNA, the CDR3 is TGTGCCACCAGCAGAGGTTTTTTTTTATTGCGACAGTCCAATAATGAAAAACTGTTTTTT.

This clonotype was picked up a small number of times. The chain employs TRBV5-1 and TRBJ1-2, with unresolved D. This CDR3 comprises 16 residues. The germline V and J ends were trimmed by 4 bases and 0 bases, with 16 bases remaining between them. Per the germline V gene, CDR1 is SGHRS and CDR2 is YFSETQ. CDR3 region: CASSRDVTPSNYGYTF. The CDR3 DNA reads TGCGCCAGCAGCCGTGATGTCACCCCATCTAACTATGGCTACACCTTC.

This clonotype came up a few times. This chain uses TRBV2 with TRBJ2-2, with unresolved D. Trimming removed 2 bases from V and 2 bases from J, with 6 bases in between. Germline CDR1 and CDR2: SNHLY and FYNNEI. This CDR3 has 14 residues. CDR3 loop: CASSELINTGELFF. The CDR3 DNA is TGTGCCAGCAGTGAACTTATAAACACCGGGGAGCTGTTTTTT.

This clonotype was observed many times. The chain carries TRBV7-8 and TRBJ2-7; D not resolved. Germline V gene sequence: CDR1 SGHVS, CDR2 FQNEAQ. The CDR3 is 16 amino acids. Trimming took off 5 bases at V and 2 bases at J, with 19 bases between the two ends. The CDR3 region has the DNA TGTGCCAGCAGCCCTGCCACTCGCAGTAGGACCTACGAGCAGTACTTC. The encoded protein is CASSPATRSRTYEQYF.

This clonotype was seen ten or more times. The chain combines TRBV20-1 with TRBJ2-2; 7 bases map to TRBD2. Germline CDR1 is DFQATT and CDR2 is SNEGSKA (reference sequence). This CDR3 spans 15 amino acids. Trimming removed 3 bases from V and 4 bases from J; junction bases left unmatched: 8. CDR3 bases: TGCAGTGCTAGTGGCCCGGGAGGTTCCACCGGGGAGCTGTTTTTT. Translation: CSASGPGGSTGELFF.

Many counts were recorded for this clonotype. V gene TRBV20-1 combines with J gene TRBJ2-2, with 9 bases aligning to TRBD2. The CDR3 consists of 14 residues. Germline CDR1 reads DFQATT; CDR2 reads SNEGSKA (reference sequence). Germline trimming cut 4 bases from V and 9 bases from J; bases unmatched to any gene: 9. The CDR3 DNA sequence: TGCAGTGCTACGCCTAGCGGGATTGACCGGGAGCTGTTTTTT. Translation: CSATPSGIDRELFF.

This clonotype was seen ten or more times. The chain employs TRBV25-1 and TRBJ1-6; possibly TRBD1 for D (5 bases). With 2 bases removed from V and 14 bases from J, the gap between germline ends came to 7 bases. The germline V gene has CDR1 MGHDK and CDR2 SYGVNS. The CDR3 consists of 11 residues. The CDR3, as DNA: TGTGCCAGCAGTGAAGGAGGGGCCCTCCACTTT. It is translated as CASSEGGALHF.

This clonotype was recorded at least ten times. V usage is TRBV4-2 and J usage is TRBJ2-7; the D gene is possibly TRBD2 (6 bases). V was cut by 3 bases and J by 4 bases, with 13 bases left in between. This CDR3 region has 14 residues. From germline, CDR1 is LGHNA and CDR2 YNFKEQ. CDR3 in DNA: TGTGCCAGCAGCCACACGCGGGGAGGATACGAGCAGTACTTC. Protein product: CASSHTRGGYEQYF.

This clonotype was picked up a small number of times. V gene TRBV7-8 combines with J gene TRBJ1-2; D is unresolved. The length of the CDR3 is 13 residues. In germline, CDR1 is SGHVS, CDR2 FQNEAQ. Trimming cost V 3 bases and J 1 base, with 6 bases left between them. The CDR3 region has the DNA TGTGCCAGCAGCTTCAACAGTAACTATGGCTACACCTTC. Amino acids: CASSFNSNYGYTF. Full variable domain (rest looked up from reference TRBV7-8 and TRBJ1-2): GAGVSQSPRYKVAKRGQDVALRCDPISGHVSLFWYQQALGQGPEFLTYFQNEAQLDKSGLPSDRFFAERPEGSVSTLKIQRTQQEDSAVYLCASSFNSNYGYTFGSGTRLTVV.

This clonotype was observed many times. The rearrangement joins TRBV29-1 to TRBJ1-1; a possible D gene is TRBD1 (5 bases). Germline V gene data show CDR1 as SQVTM and CDR2 as ANQGSEA. Trimming shortened V by 6 bases and J by 0 bases, and 11 bases separated the two germline ends. This CDR3 has 13 residues. DNA of the CDR3: TGCAGCGTCTCCGGGACGGTGAACACTGAAGCTTTCTTT. Translating it yields CSVSGTVNTEAFF.

There are many counts of this clonotype. The chain employs TRBV2 and TRBJ2-5, with D possibly being TRBD1 (5 bases). This CDR3 has 15 residues. Germline CDR1 is SNHLY and CDR2 is FYNNEI. Trimming shortened V by 1 base and J by 2 bases, and 11 bases separated the two germline ends. CDR3 residues: CASSEGGAEQETQYF. CDR3 bases: TGTGCCAGCAGTGAAGGTGGGGCAGAGCAAGAGACCCAGTACTTC.

This clonotype has only a few counts. This rearrangement joins TRBV18 to TRBJ1-3; D is undetermined. The CDR3 is 15 amino acids. V lost 3 bases and J lost 0, with 9 bases in between. CDR1 and CDR2 (germline): KGHSH, LQKENI. CDR3 sequence: CASSPAPFSGNTIYF. The CDR3 region has the DNA TGTGCCAGCTCACCCGCCCCTTTCTCTGGAAACACCATATATTTT.

This clonotype has a handful of counts. V usage is TRBV7-9 and J usage is TRBJ2-7; TRBD1 matches at 7 bases. V shed 5 bases, J shed 1 base, and the junction held 11 bases outside the gene matches. CDR1 is SEHNR and CDR2 is FQNEAQ in the germline V gene (reference sequence). This CDR3 is 16 amino acids long. The CDR3 region is CASSRFRGMGSYEQYF. CDR3 sequence (DNA): TGTGCCAGCAGCCGTTTCAGGGGGATGGGGTCCTACGAGCAGTACTTC. Complete variable domain (other parts from reference TRBV7-9 and TRBJ2-7): DTGVSQNPRHKITKRGQNVTFRCDPISEHNRLYWYRQTLGQGPEFLTYFQNEAQLEKSRLLSDRFSAERPKGSFSTLEIQRTEQGDSAMYLCASSRFRGMGSYEQYFGPGTRLTVT.

This clonotype was observed a few times. The chain combines TRBV19 with TRBJ1-4; no firm D call. The germline CDR1 and CDR2 sequences are LNHDA and SQIVND (reference sequence). V was cut by 3 bases and J by 3 bases, with 17 bases left in between. The CDR3 sequence is 17 residues long. This chain's CDR3 is CASSIGTVRGSNEKLFF. The DNA of the CDR3 is TGTGCCAGTAGTATCGGAACAGTTCGGGGATCTAATGAAAAACTGTTTTTT.

This clonotype was observed a handful of times. This chain links TRBV27 with TRBJ2-7, with a weak D call TRBD1 (6 bases). Germline V CDR1 and CDR2: MNHEY, SMNVEV (reference sequence). This CDR3 has 15 amino acids. V shed 5 bases and J shed 0 bases, with 14 bases lying between them. The CDR3 is CASSPFGQLSYEQYF. Written as DNA, the CDR3 is TGTGCCAGCAGTCCCTTCGGACAGCTCTCCTACGAGCAGTACTTC.

The chain couples TRBV11-2 to TRBJ1-2, with D perhaps TRBD1 (5 bases). Germline V gene sequence: CDR1 SGHAT, CDR2 FQNNGV. CDR3 length equals 15 residues. Trimming left V 6 bases short and J 3 bases short, with 17 bases between. In nucleotides, the CDR3 is TGTGCCAGCAGTCCAACCGACAGTTTTTACTATGGCTACACCTTC. Translation gives CASSPTDSFYYGYTF.

This clonotype has ten or more counts. The rearrangement links TRBV29-1 to TRBJ1-3, with no clear D. The V and J ends lost 6 bases and 2 bases respectively, with 8 bases between them. The CDR3 loop spans 12 amino acids. Germline V CDR1 and CDR2: SQVTM, ANQGSEA. CDR3 sequence: CSVQGTGNTIYF. The CDR3 bases are TGCAGCGTGCAAGGGACTGGAAACACCATATATTTT.